Detailed here is one T cell receptor beta chain. Sequencing used immunoSEQ multiplex PCR; TCRdb keeps in-frame clones, though not all of them. The repertoire holds over 150,000 clones, with approximately 86% as singletons. This entry comes from a study of blood T cell repertoires in COVID-19. Across the whole study: From the United States, Italy and Spain came samples of acute and convalescent COVID-19. The cDNA or gDNA used as material had been derived from T cells, B-cell-depleted T cells, or PBMCs.

This CDR3 has 13 amino acids. Looked up from germline, CDR1 is SNHLY and CDR2 is FYNNEI. Trimming at V came to 6 bases and at J to 5 bases, leaving 2 bases not matched to a gene. The sample was peripheral blood. The TCR originated in a woman aged 80 or older with active or convalescent COVID-19. J is TRBJ2-3 and V is TRBV2; the match to TRBD2 covers 10 bases. This chain's CDR3 is CASRVAGGDTQYF. The DNA of the CDR3 is TGTGCCAGCAGGGTAGCGGGAGGAGATACGCAGTATTTT.